This T cell receptor beta chain was captured by sequencing in a study of blood T cell repertoires in COVID-19. The wider study: Samples of COVID-19 (acute and convalescent) were obtained from the United States, Italy and Spain. PBMCs, B-cell-depleted T cells, or T cells were the source of the cDNA or gDNA that made up the material.

Study processing details: Researchers report that nucleated cell counts were estimated from reference gene primer amplification. Some clones are missing from TCRdb's copy, which holds only in-frame ones; the method was immunoSEQ multiplex PCR. The D gene and trimming were derived from the DNA, and the V and J assignments and clone size from that table. Of approximately 250,000 clones in the sample, roughly 86% are singletons; the top ten hold just under 9%. Trimming shortened V by 5 bases and J by 8 bases, and 12 bases separated the two germline ends. Germline V gene sequence: CDR1 MDHEN, CDR2 SYDVKM. The CDR3 runs to 12 residues.

The TCR was taken from a man aged 40-49 years with active or convalescent COVID-19. The specimen was peripheral blood. The V gene is TRBV28, the J gene TRBJ1-2, with D unresolved. In DNA form, the CDR3 reads TGTGCCAGCAGTGACGCGGGTGGAGGCTACACCTTC. Its translation is CASSDAGGGYTF.